The 31 T cell receptor beta chains presented below share a single source sample, sequenced in a study of human T cells and chemical hapten exposure. Each CDR3 protein gets one entry after TCRdb re-called the RACE reads with MiXCR. The sample carries around 300,000 distinct CDR3 sequences, 4.5% to 7% recorded once. The time point here: pre-sensitization, week 0. The treatment is: therapeutic diphenylcyclopropenone sensitization with weekly scalp DPC. Sequenced here: whole blood, sampled in connection with sensitization to the hapten diphenylcyclopropenone (DPC). Receptor source: a woman between 18 and 29 years old with alopecia areata. Some clones in this sample may be carry-over from other donors' samples.

The chain recombines TRBV24-1 with TRBJ2-5, with D maybe TRBD2 (7 bases). The CDR3 consists of 14 residues. The V gene lost 9 bases and the J gene lost 1 base, with 14 bases spanning the gap. CDR1 is KGHDR and CDR2 is SFDVKD in the germline V gene. The CDR3 DNA sequence: TGTGCCACCTCGTGGGGAGGGGGCCAAGAGACCCAGTACTTC. This codes for CATSWGGGQETQYF.

This clonotype has only a few counts. The chain employs TRBV6-2 or TRBV6-3 and TRBJ1-4, with unresolved D. Trimming stripped 0 bases from V and 0 bases from J, with 11 bases between. CDR1 is MNHEY, CDR2 SVGEGT, per germline. The CDR3 contains 17 residues. The DNA for the CDR3 is TGTGCCAGCAGTTACTCGTCCGACCGCTCAACTAATGAAAAACTGTTTTTT. Translated: CASSYSSDRSTNEKLFF.

V is TRBV12-3 or TRBV12-4 and J is TRBJ1-5; D unresolved. Trimming removed 5 bases from V and 0 bases from J, with 11 bases in between. The length of the CDR3 is 15 residues. This CDR3 is CASSPQTDSNQPQHF. The CDR3 coding sequence is TGTGCCAGCAGTCCCCAGACGGATAGCAATCAGCCCCAGCATTTT.

This chain uses TRBV6-5 with TRBJ1-4; 9 nucleotides match TRBD1. The CDR3 has 16 residues. Germline CDR1 reads MNHEY; CDR2 reads SVGAGI. Trimming cost V 2 bases and J 10 bases; bases outside gene matches: 11. The CDR3 loop reads CASSYGSGTGTRKLFF. Here the CDR3 DNA reads TGTGCCAGCAGTTACGGGTCCGGGACAGGGACGAGAAAACTGTTTTTT.

Ten or more counts support this clonotype. This chain connects TRBV4-2 to TRBJ2-4; a possible D gene is TRBD2 (5 bases). The CDR3 consists of 16 residues. Trimming took 3 bases from V and 4 from J, leaving 16 bases between them. Germline CDR1 and CDR2: LGHNA and YNFKEQ. The CDR3 reads CASSQELVSPKNIQYF. The DNA for the CDR3 is TGTGCCAGCAGCCAGGAACTAGTTTCTCCGAAAAACATTCAGTACTTC.

This clonotype has at least ten counts. V gene TRBV20-1 combines with J gene TRBJ1-2; D ambiguous. The germline gives CDR1 DFQATT, CDR2 SNEGSKA (reference sequence). This CDR3 has 13 residues. V shed 0 bases and J shed 4 bases, with 9 bases lying between them. CDR3 sequence (DNA): TGCAGTGCTAGAGATTCCGTAACCTATGGCTACACCTTC. This translates into CSARDSVTYGYTF.

This clonotype was observed a handful of times. The chain recombines TRBV6-6 with TRBJ2-1; TRBD1 agrees at 7 bases. This CDR3 has 16 residues. Germline CDR1 is MNHNY and CDR2 is SVGAGI (reference sequence). V lost 0 bases to trimming and J lost 8 bases; unmatched junction nucleotides: 10. Here the CDR3 DNA reads TGTGCCAGCAGTTACTCGACAGGGTCGGTAAAGGATGAGCAGTTCTTC. Protein sequence: CASSYSTGSVKDEQFF.

This clonotype was detected only a few times. This sequence joins TRBV5-4 and TRBJ1-6, with 7 bases matching TRBD1. The J segment lost 5 bases and the V segment lost 4 bases, leaving 6 bases of the junction unmatched. The CDR3 is 15 residues long. Germline V gene sequence: CDR1 SGHNT, CDR2 YYREEE (reference sequence). Here the CDR3 DNA reads TGTGCCAGCAGCCCTCTCACAGGGGATAATTCACCCCTCCACTTT. Its protein product is CASSPLTGDNSPLHF.

This clonotype was counted ten times or more. The CDR3 DNA reads TGTGCCAGCAGTTTGGGGGCCACTAATGAAAAACTGTTTTTT. As protein: CASSLGATNEKLFF. The rearrangement uses TRBV12-3 or TRBV12-4 and TRBJ1-4; weak D call: TRBD1 (6 bases). CDR3 size: 14 residues. Trimming took 3 bases from V and 2 from J, leaving 7 bases between them.

This clonotype was counted between two and nine times. The chain recombines TRBV5-4 with TRBJ1-2; D unresolved. V lost 0 bases to trimming and J lost 4 bases, with 13 bases between them. The CDR3 covers 15 residues. Germline CDR1 reads SGHNT; CDR2 reads YYREEE (reference sequence). The CDR3 is CASSLGTDSTYGYTF. The CDR3 region has the DNA TGTGCCAGCAGCTTGGGTACAGATTCTACCTATGGCTACACCTTC. Variable domain in full (rest from reference TRBV5-4 and TRBJ1-2): ETGVTQSPTHLIKTRGQQVTLRCSSQSGHNTVSWYQQALGQGPQFIFQYYREEENGRGNFPPRFSGLQFPNYSSELNVNALELDDSALYLCASSLGTDSTYGYTFGSGTRLTVV.

This clonotype was seen ten or more times. V and J are TRBV20-1 and TRBJ2-3; 9 nucleotides align to TRBD1. The germline V gene has CDR1 DFQATT and CDR2 SNEGSKA (reference sequence). CDR3 length equals 14 residues. With V trimmed by 6 bases and J by 1 base, 5 bases remained unmatched. As DNA, the CDR3 is TGCAGTGCCCCGGACAGGGGTGGCACAGATACGCAGTATTTT. Protein product: CSAPDRGGTDTQYF.

This rearrangement joins TRBV27 to TRBJ2-7; D uncertain. Germline CDR1 is MNHEY and CDR2 is SMNVEV (reference sequence). The CDR3 length is 13 residues. The V end was cut by 1 base, the J end by 4 bases, with 8 bases between. This CDR3 reads CASSLLQNYEQYF. CDR3 coding DNA: TGTGCCAGCAGTTTATTACAGAATTACGAGCAGTACTTC.

This clonotype was detected only a few times. This sequence joins TRBV10-2 and TRBJ1-2; the match to TRBD1 covers 8 bases. CDR3 length equals 16 residues. In germline, CDR1 is WSHSY, CDR2 SAAADI. The V and J ends lost 3 bases and 5 bases, in that order; junction bases with no gene match: 11. The CDR3 coding sequence is TGCGCCAGCAGTGACCCTCGACAGGGGCCCCGATATGGCTACACCTTC. It yields the protein CASSDPRQGPRYGYTF.

This clonotype was seen only a few times. The gene calls are TRBV7-3 and TRBJ2-1; TRBD2 matches at 8 bases. The CDR3 covers 15 residues. The germline gives CDR1 SGHTA, CDR2 FQGTGA. The V segment lost 5 bases and the J segment 8 bases; nucleotides outside the gene matches: 11. The DNA of the CDR3 is TGTGCCAGCAGCCCCTTGGCGGGGGGAGAGGATGAGCAGTTCTTC. This sequence encodes CASSPLAGGEDEQFF.

Ten or more counts support this clonotype. The CDR3 coding sequence is TGTGCCAGCAGCCCCGGGACGGTGAGCTACGAGCAGTACTTC. This sequence encodes CASSPGTVSYEQYF. V usage is TRBV6-5 and J usage is TRBJ2-7; D is tentatively TRBD1 or TRBD2 (5 bases each). CDR1 is MNHEY, CDR2 SVGAGI, per germline. This CDR3 contains 14 residues. V gave up 6 bases and J gave up 3 bases, with 15 bases separating them.

Of note for this clonotype: An end of the junction differs from the germline gene, which may be a read error. The V and J genes are TRBV5-6 and TRBJ2-3; no firm D call. This CDR3 contains 13 residues. Germline CDR1 and CDR2: SGHDT and YYEEEE. As DNA, the CDR3 is TGTGCCAGAAGCTATAGCTCGCCAGATACGCAGTATTTT. This gives the protein CARSYSSPDTQYF.

This clonotype has only a few counts. The J gene is TRBJ1-2, the V gene TRBV6-2 or TRBV6-3, with a weak D call TRBD1 (6 bases). Germline loops: CDR1 MNHEY, CDR2 SVGEGT. The CDR3 extends over 14 amino acids. V lost 6 bases to trimming and J lost 6 bases, with 17 bases between them. The CDR3 sequence: CASRTPGAGDGYTF. The CDR3 region has the DNA TGTGCCAGCAGGACGCCGGGGGCCGGTGATGGCTACACCTTC.

This clonotype was counted only a few times. The genes are TRBV6-6 and TRBJ1-2, with 7 bases fitting TRBD1. Germline V gene data show CDR1 as MNHNY and CDR2 as SVGAGI (reference sequence). This CDR3 is built from 14 residues. J lost 6 bases, V lost 2 bases, and 6 bases had no gene match. CDR3 in amino acids: CASSYEGARDGYTF. CDR3 nucleotide sequence: TGTGCCAGCAGTTACGAGGGGGCGCGAGATGGCTACACCTTC.

V and J are TRBV7-2 and TRBJ2-4; TRBD1 agrees at 7 bases. CDR1 and CDR2 from the germline V gene are SGHTA and FQGNSA. The CDR3 loop spans 16 amino acids. Trimming at V came to 1 base and at J to 5 bases, leaving 8 bases not matched to a gene. CDR3 protein: CASSLGAGGAQNIQYF. As DNA, the CDR3 is TGTGCCAGCAGCTTAGGGGCAGGGGGAGCGCAAAACATTCAGTACTTC.

This clonotype was picked up many times. This sequence joins TRBV3-1 and TRBJ2-1; D remains ambiguous. The CDR3 sequence is 14 residues long. Germline values: CDR1 LGHDT, CDR2 YNNKEL (reference sequence). Trimming shortened V by 0 bases and J by 15 bases, and 18 bases separated the two germline ends. CDR3: CASSQDLELRSMFF. The CDR3 DNA follows: TGTGCCAGCAGCCAAGATCTCGAGCTGAGGTCGATGTTCTTC.

This sequence joins TRBV10-3 and TRBJ2-7; D is perhaps TRBD1 (5 bases). The CDR3 is 12 amino acids. V was shortened by 2 bases and J by 6 bases, with 8 bases between the two germline ends. CDR1 is ENHRY and CDR2 is SYGVKD in the germline V gene. In DNA, the CDR3 is TGTGCCATCAGTGAGAGGGGTGCCGAGCAGTACTTC. Protein sequence: CAISERGAEQYF.

This clonotype was observed at least ten times. V usage is TRBV20-1 and J usage is TRBJ1-5; 7 bases map to TRBD1. Per germline, CDR1 DFQATT and CDR2 SNEGSKA (reference sequence). V was pared by 1 base and J by 4 bases, with 4 bases of the junction left unmatched. There are 14 residues in the CDR3. CDR3: CSARAGTVNQPQHF. DNA for the CDR3: TGCAGTGCTAGAGCTGGGACAGTAAATCAGCCCCAGCATTTT.

This clonotype showed up many times. The final CDR3 position lacks the conserved phenylalanine or tryptophan, pointing to a likely read error. The DNA is left out, because the CDR3 cannot be placed on it with certainty; the CDR3 is given as TCRdb lists it. This chain connects TRBV9 to TRBJ1-2; TRBD1, the table's D call, was not compared with the DNA. Germline CDR1 reads SGDLS; CDR2 reads YYNGEE. Ends included, the CDR3 has 12 residues. The CDR3 reads CASTHKATPTFI.

This chain links TRBV7-6 with TRBJ2-1; a weak D match, TRBD2 (6 bases). V shed 5 bases and J shed 2 bases, with 13 bases lying between them. The CDR3 contains 15 residues. Germline CDR1 SGHVS, CDR2 FNYEAQ. CDR3: CASSTGGQTYNEQFF. The CDR3 region has the DNA TGTGCCAGCAGCACAGGAGGGCAAACCTACAATGAGCAGTTCTTC.

This clonotype was seen ten or more times. The chain links TRBV20-1 to TRBJ2-1, with D perhaps assigned TRBD1 or TRBD2 (5 bases each). This CDR3 comprises 14 residues. The germline V and J ends were trimmed by 5 bases and 10 bases, with 21 bases remaining between them. Germline CDR1 DFQATT, CDR2 SNEGSKA (reference sequence). The CDR3 loop is CSALATFWGKEQFF. DNA for the CDR3: TGCAGTGCTCTTGCCACCTTCTGGGGGAAGGAGCAGTTCTTC.

In DNA form, the CDR3 reads TGCAGTGCTAGAGAGGGGACTAGCGGGGGGCCCGGCACAGATACGCAGTATTTT. It encodes CSAREGTSGGPGTDTQYF. The rearrangement links TRBV20-1 to TRBJ2-3; 15 positions agree with TRBD2. V shed 0 bases, J shed 1 base, and the junction held 5 bases outside the gene matches. The germline CDR1 and CDR2 sequences are DFQATT and SNEGSKA (reference sequence). There are 18 residues in the CDR3.

This chain uses TRBV11-3 with TRBJ1-1; D is uncertain. The V gene lost 5 bases and the J gene lost 2 bases, with 9 bases spanning the gap. The CDR3 is 13 amino acids. Germline-derived CDR1 and CDR2 are SGHNT and YENEEA. CDR3 DNA: TGTGCCAGCAGCCAGTTAGCAAACACTGAAGCTTTCTTT. It codes for CASSQLANTEAFF.

The rearrangement joins TRBV5-1 to TRBJ2-3; maybe TRBD1 (5 bases). This CDR3 comprises 14 residues. Looked up from germline, CDR1 is SGHRS and CDR2 is YFSETQ. Deletions cut 2 bases from V and 6 bases from J, with 13 bases between. CDR3 nucleotides: TGCGCCAGCAGCTTTTCAGGGATCCGCGATACGCAGTATTTT. Translation gives CASSFSGIRDTQYF.

The rearrangement uses TRBV20-1 and TRBJ1-2; D call uncertain. The CDR3 has 14 amino acids. V lost 0 bases, J lost 1 base, and 9 bases lay in between. Germline loops: CDR1 DFQATT, CDR2 SNEGSKA (reference sequence). CDR3 in amino acids: CSARDHRVNYGYTF. CDR3 coding DNA: TGCAGTGCTAGAGATCATCGGGTTAACTATGGCTACACCTTC.

This clonotype has just a few counts. The V gene is TRBV5-1, the J gene TRBJ1-1; D may be TRBD1 (6 bases). Trimming took 4 bases from V and 1 from J, leaving 11 bases between them. This CDR3 comprises 14 residues. Per germline, CDR1 SGHRS and CDR2 YFSETQ. The CDR3 DNA sequence: TGCGCCAGCAGCCCCGGGACATCGAACACTGAAGCTTTCTTT. This gives the protein CASSPGTSNTEAFF.

Many counts were recorded for this clonotype. CDR3: CASSLEGASSYEQYF. The DNA for the CDR3 is TGCGCCAGCAGCTTGGAAGGGGCTTCCTCCTACGAGCAGTACTTC. The chain is built from TRBV5-1 and TRBJ2-7; D is perhaps TRBD1 (5 bases). V gave up 0 bases and J gave up 0 bases, with 10 bases separating them. This CDR3 has 15 amino acids. Germline CDR1 and CDR2: SGHRS and YFSETQ.